This T cell receptor beta chain was captured by sequencing in a study of monozygotic twins with inflammatory bowel disease. The CDR3 covers 15 residues. In germline, CDR1 is SGHRS, CDR2 YFSETQ. TCRdb reprocessed the 5' RACE reads; each CDR3 protein has one entry and no DNA is given. In total, the table holds roughly 320,000 distinct CDR3 sequences. This receptor was obtained from a human donor with ulcerative colitis or Crohn's disease, or a healthy co-twin of an affected twin (not recorded which). This sequence joins TRBV5-1 and TRBJ1-2; absent DNA, TCRdb's TRBD1 call cannot be checked. Material: blood. The CDR3 sequence is CASSSKPGQNYGYTF.